Below are 10 T cell receptor beta chains sequenced from a single sample in a study of CD8+ T cells in alopecia areata. RNA was isolated and reverse transcribed to cDNA, the sequencing template. TCRdb's table, derived via immunoSEQ multiplex PCR, lists solely in-frame clones and lacks some. Of about 180,000 clones in the sample, 40% to 65% were seen once. Treatment in this sample: oral pan-JAK inhibitor, 5-10 mg twice daily. Specimen: CD8+ T cells sorted from blood, collected around week 54, from a patient treated with tofacitinib. These receptors were obtained from a human donor with alopecia areata.

There are a few counts of this clone. The genes are TRBV7-9 and TRBJ2-4, with D unclear. The CDR3 spans 14 residues. Trimming removed 1 base from V and 5 bases from J, with 9 bases in between. The germline CDR1 and CDR2 sequences are SEHNR and FQNEAQ (reference sequence). DNA for the CDR3: TGTGCCAGCAGCTTAGTAACGGAACAAAACATTCAGTACTTC. It codes for CASSLVTEQNIQYF.

The J gene is TRBJ1-5, the V gene TRBV2; TRBD1 might be the D (5 bases). Germline CDR1 reads SNHLY; CDR2 reads FYNNEI. This CDR3 comprises 15 residues. With 4 bases removed from V and 1 base from J, the gap between germline ends came to 11 bases. This chain's CDR3 is CASSVPGGSNQPQHF. CDR3 coding DNA: TGTGCCAGCAGTGTCCCGGGGGGAAGCAATCAGCCCCAGCATTTT. The variable domain in full, completed from reference TRBV2 and TRBJ1-5, reads EPEVTQTPSHQVTQMGQEVILRCVPISNHLYFYWYRQILGQKVEFLVSFYNNEISEKSEIFDDQFSVERPDGSNFTLKIRSTKLEDSAMYFCASSVPGGSNQPQHFGDGTRLSIL.

This chain uses TRBV7-9 with TRBJ2-6; D unresolved. The CDR3 extends over 15 amino acids. CDR1 and CDR2 (germline): SEHNR, FQNEAQ (reference sequence). V lost 3 bases, J lost 1 base, and 7 bases lay in between. The CDR3 protein is CASSFGLSGANVLTF. The CDR3 coding sequence is TGTGCCAGCAGCTTCGGGTTATCTGGGGCCAACGTCCTGACTTTC.

This clone has only one observation. The chain uses TRBV19 and TRBJ1-1, with D hard to call. This CDR3 comprises 14 residues. Germline V CDR1 and CDR2: LNHDA, SQIVND (reference sequence). V shed 7 bases and J shed 0 bases, with 12 bases lying between them. The CDR3 DNA reads TGTGCCAGTACCGTCACGAGTATGAACACTGAAGCTTTCTTT. Residues: CASTVTSMNTEAFF.

The chain uses TRBV7-2 and TRBJ2-1; D unclear. CDR3 length: 12 residues. V shed 4 bases and J shed 7 bases, with 8 bases lying between them. Germline V CDR1 and CDR2: SGHTA, FQGNSA. For the CDR3, the DNA is TGTGCCAGCAGCTACTCTAGTAATGAGCAGTTCTTC. It yields the protein CASSYSSNEQFF. The whole variable domain, remainder taken from reference TRBV7-2 and TRBJ2-1, is GAGVSQSPSNKVTEKGKDVELRCDPISGHTALYWYRQSLGQGLEFLIYFQGNSAPDKSGLPSDRFSAERTGGSVSTLTIQRTQQEDSAVYLCASSYSSNEQFFGPGTRLTVL.

This rearrangement joins TRBV4-1 to TRBJ1-2, with 9 positions matching TRBD1. This CDR3 has 14 residues. The V gene's germline CDR1 is MGHRA and CDR2 YSYEKL. J lost 4 bases, V lost 0 bases, and 0 bases had no gene match. The CDR3 loop reads CASSQEDRGYGYTF. Written as DNA, the CDR3 is TGCGCCAGCAGCCAAGAGGACAGGGGCTATGGCTACACCTTC.

The chain joins TRBV5-4 to TRBJ1-6; 10 bases line up with TRBD1. V lost 0 bases, J lost 9 bases, and 0 bases stayed unmatched. Germline CDR1 reads SGHNT; CDR2 reads YYREEE (reference sequence). This CDR3 spans 14 amino acids. The CDR3 spells CASSLGTGGSPLHF. The CDR3 coding sequence is TGTGCCAGCAGCTTGGGGACAGGGGGTTCACCCCTCCACTTT.

V is TRBV4-3 and J is TRBJ1-6, with unresolved D. Per the germline V gene, CDR1 is LGHNA and CDR2 is YSLEER. The CDR3 covers 17 residues. The ends were cut back, 3 bases at V and 7 bases at J, with 19 bases in the middle. CDR3 residues: CASSQIPSGETNSPLHF. The DNA for the CDR3 is TGCGCCAGCAGCCAGATCCCCTCCGGGGAGACAAATTCACCCCTCCACTTT.

The rearrangement joins TRBV5-6 to TRBJ2-7; weak D call: TRBD1 (6 bases). The germline V gene encodes CDR1 SGHDT and CDR2 YYEEEE. The CDR3 spans 14 residues. The ends were cut back, 2 bases at V and 1 base at J, with 10 bases in the middle. Here the CDR3 DNA reads TGTGCCAGCAGCTTACAGGGAGTATCCTACGAGCAGTACTTC. It encodes CASSLQGVSYEQYF.

This chain joins TRBV5-6 and TRBJ2-1; D perhaps matches TRBD2 (6 bases). V lost 5 bases to trimming and J lost 3 bases, with 24 bases between them. Looked up from germline, CDR1 is SGHDT and CDR2 is YYEEEE. This CDR3 region has 18 residues. Here the CDR3 DNA reads TGTGCCAGCAGGTTGCCCCGAGGAGCGGGCGGCCTCTACAATGAGCAGTTCTTC. Amino acid sequence: CASRLPRGAGGLYNEQFF.